Following are 25 T cell receptor beta chains from one sample sequenced in a study of metastatic and nonmetastatic thyroid tumors. Using MiXCR, TCRdb re-called clones from the PCR reads. Of tens of thousands of clones detected, about 4% appear once; the ten largest clones hold around 20%. Patients had received no treatment of any kind before thyroid surgery. The sequencing sample was made of blood. The origin of the receptors is a female donor with papillary thyroid cancer or a benign thyroid nodule (not recorded which). Some clones in this sample may be carry-over from other donors' samples.

This chain uses TRBV18 with TRBJ2-5, with TRBD1 matching over 7 bases. Germline V gene data show CDR1 as KGHSH and CDR2 as LQKENI. The CDR3 is made up of 15 amino acids. V lost 6 bases and J lost 0; bases outside the gene matches: 7. This CDR3 reads CASSRTGHYQETQYF. CDR3 DNA sequence: TGTGCCAGCTCCCGGACAGGCCATTACCAAGAGACCCAGTACTTC. Filled out from reference TRBV18 and TRBJ2-5, the complete variable domain reads NAGVMQNPRHLVRRRGQEARLRCSPMKGHSHVYWYRQLPEEGLKFMVYLQKENIIDESGMPKERFSAEFPKEGPSILRIQQVVRGDSAAYFCASSRTGHYQETQYFGPGTRLLVL.

At least ten counts were recorded for this clone. The V gene is TRBV18, the J gene TRBJ2-5, with D possibly TRBD1 on 7 matching bases. V was trimmed by 0 bases and J by 5 bases, leaving 16 bases between them. The germline V gene encodes CDR1 KGHSH and CDR2 LQKENI. The CDR3 runs 16 residues. The CDR3: CASSPPVGGGWETQYF. CDR3 in DNA: TGTGCCAGCTCACCACCCGTCGGAGGGGGCTGGGAGACCCAGTACTTC. Looking up the rest from reference TRBV18 and TRBJ2-5 gives the full variable domain: NAGVMQNPRHLVRRRGQEARLRCSPMKGHSHVYWYRQLPEEGLKFMVYLQKENIIDESGMPKERFSAEFPKEGPSILRIQQVVRGDSAAYFCASSPPVGGGWETQYFGPGTRLLVL.

In its sample, this clone was seen many times. The chain joins TRBV30 to TRBJ1-2, with D maybe TRBD1 (5 bases). CDR3 length: 12 amino acids. Per the germline V gene, CDR1 is GTSNPN and CDR2 is SVGIG (reference sequence). Trimming shortened V by 1 base and J by 4 bases, and 7 bases separated the two germline ends. In DNA form, the CDR3 reads TGTGCCTGGAGTGGGGGGGGCTATGGCTACACCTTC. Amino acids: CAWSGGGYGYTF.

There are many counts of this clone. The gene calls are TRBV4-1 and TRBJ1-5, with 9 nucleotides matching TRBD1. Germline V gene lookup returns CDR1 MGHRA and CDR2 YSYEKL. There are 16 residues in the CDR3. V lost 2 bases to trimming and J lost 1 base; unmatched junction nucleotides: 3. The CDR3 bases are TGCGCCAGCAGCCAACGGACAGGGGTGAGCAATCAGCCCCAGCATTTT. Amino acids: CASSQRTGVSNQPQHF.

This clone was seen a handful of times. The chain combines TRBV7-2 with TRBJ1-6; D gene ambiguous. V was pared by 1 base and J by 0 bases, with 7 bases between. The CDR3 contains 16 residues. Germline loops: CDR1 SGHTA, CDR2 FQGNSA. The CDR3 is CASSLGGSSYNSPLHF. The CDR3 coding sequence is TGTGCCAGCAGCTTAGGAGGCAGCTCCTATAATTCACCCCTCCACTTT.

This clone was observed at least ten times. This chain uses TRBV25-1 with TRBJ2-3, with 7 bases identical to TRBD2. Germline values: CDR1 MGHDK, CDR2 SYGVNS. The CDR3 totals 14 residues. V shed 5 bases and J 1 base; nucleotides not matched to a gene: 3. CDR3 protein: CASSWEGRTDTQYF. The CDR3 coding sequence is TGTGCCAGCAGTTGGGAGGGACGCACAGATACGCAGTATTTT.

This clone was counted ten times or more. This may arise from a read error, as a much more abundant clone is one base away. Different DNA sequences within this sample yield the same CDR3. The rearrangement links TRBV19 to TRBJ2-1; a weak D match, TRBD1 (5 bases). This CDR3 has 14 residues. CDR1 and CDR2 (germline): LNHDA, SQIVND (reference sequence). For the CDR3, the DNA is TGTGCCAGTAGGCCCAGACAGTCTCCGTCGGAGCAATTCTTC. It translates to CASRPRQSPSEQFF.

In this sample, this clone turned up a few times. V and J are TRBV5-1 and TRBJ2-2; TRBD1 is a possible D gene (6 bases). The CDR3 covers 14 residues. Between the trimmed V and J ends, which lost 4 bases and 6 bases, there was a span of 13 bases. Germline lookup yields CDR1 SGHRS and CDR2 YFSETQ. CDR3 DNA: TGCGCCAGCAGCCAACAGGGATTGGCCGGGGAGCTGTTTTTT. Amino acid sequence: CASSQQGLAGELFF.

This clone was detected a few times. The chain couples TRBV9 to TRBJ1-3, with 7 bases aligning to TRBD1. The CDR3 consists of 14 residues. Germline CDR1 SGDLS, CDR2 YYNGEE. V shed 4 bases and J 1 base; nucleotides not matched to a gene: 2. As DNA, the CDR3 is TGTGCCAGCAGCCGACAGGGTTCTGGAAACACCATATATTTT. Amino acids: CASSRQGSGNTIYF.

At least ten counts were recorded for this clone. This chain connects TRBV9 to TRBJ2-3; D may be TRBD1 or TRBD2 (5 bases each). In germline, CDR1 is SGDLS, CDR2 YYNGEE. Trimming removed 2 bases at V and 1 base at J, with 14 bases between. The CDR3 is 16 residues long. For the CDR3, the DNA is TGTGCCAGCAGCGTGGGGCGGGCTGGGGGCACAGATACGCAGTATTTT. Translated: CASSVGRAGGTDTQYF.

This clone is medium-sized. The gene calls are TRBV2 and TRBJ1-2; 7 nucleotides agree with TRBD1. This CDR3 spans 12 amino acids. With V trimmed by 9 bases and J by 5 bases, 6 bases remained unmatched. Germline CDR1 is SNHLY and CDR2 is FYNNEI. The CDR3 here is CASTQGWYGYTF. In DNA form, the CDR3 reads TGTGCCAGTACACAGGGGTGGTATGGCTACACCTTC.

This clone was counted ten times or more. This chain connects TRBV6-1 to TRBJ1-4; D is unresolved. CDR1 is MNHNS, CDR2 SASEGT, per germline. The CDR3 loop spans 15 amino acids. The V and J ends lost 8 bases and 0 bases respectively, with 13 bases between them. This CDR3 is CASSLLFATNEKLFF. The CDR3 nucleotides are TGTGCCAGCTCCTTATTATTTGCAACTAATGAAAAACTGTTTTTT.

V usage is TRBV5-1 and J usage is TRBJ2-7; possible D gene TRBD2, 6 bases. The CDR3 covers 15 residues. V lost 0 bases and J lost 3, with 13 bases in between. Germline values: CDR1 SGHRS, CDR2 YFSETQ. CDR3 in amino acids: CASSLARDPNYEQYF. The CDR3, as DNA: TGCGCCAGCAGCTTGGCGCGGGACCCAAACTACGAGCAGTACTTC.

The chain employs TRBV12-3 or TRBV12-4 and TRBJ2-1, with unresolved D. There are 13 residues in the CDR3. Trimming cost V 5 bases and J 7 bases, with 12 bases left between them. The CDR3 loop reads CASSQNRWNEQFF. CDR3 coding DNA: TGTGCCAGCAGTCAAAATAGGTGGAATGAGCAGTTCTTC.

V is TRBV20-1 and J is TRBJ2-5; D may be TRBD2 (5 bases). Germline-derived CDR1 and CDR2 are DFQATT and SNEGSKA (reference sequence). The CDR3 totals 13 residues. With 0 bases removed from V and 4 bases from J, the gap between germline ends came to 9 bases. The CDR3 region is CSARDGGLETQYF. CDR3 sequence (DNA): TGCAGTGCTAGAGATGGTGGACTAGAGACCCAGTACTTC.

This clone came up a few times. The chain couples TRBV5-1 to TRBJ2-7; 14 bases are shared with TRBD2. V shed 3 bases, J shed 5 bases, and the junction held 1 base outside the gene matches. The CDR3 contains 14 residues. Germline V gene data show CDR1 as SGHRS and CDR2 as YFSETQ. The CDR3 DNA is TGCGCCAGCAGCTGGGGACTAGCGGGAGACGAGCAGTACTTC. Translating gives CASSWGLAGDEQYF.

This clone was seen repeatedly, ten times or more. The V call is TRBV4-1, the J call TRBJ2-2; TRBD2 aligns across 9 bases. J lost 5 bases, V lost 4 bases, and 8 bases had no gene match. Looked up from germline, CDR1 is MGHRA and CDR2 is YSYEKL. There are 16 residues in the CDR3. CDR3 sequence (DNA): TGCGCCAGCAGCCCTGCCTATCTAGCGGGGACCGGGGAGCTGTTTTTT. Translation: CASSPAYLAGTGELFF.

This clone has more than one count but fewer than ten. Here the CDR3 reads CASSYTASGDTDTQYF. DNA for the CDR3: TGCGCCAGCAGCTATACAGCCAGCGGGGATACAGATACGCAGTATTTT. The V gene is TRBV5-1, the J gene TRBJ2-3; 7 bases map to TRBD2. This CDR3 is 16 amino acids long. With 3 bases clipped from V and 3 bases from J, the junction kept 10 bases outside the gene matches. Germline-derived CDR1 and CDR2 are SGHRS and YFSETQ. Complete variable domain (other parts from reference TRBV5-1 and TRBJ2-3): KAGVTQTPRYLIKTRGQQVTLSCSPISGHRSVSWYQQTPGQGLQFLFEYFSETQRNKGNFPGRFSGRQFSNSRSEMNVSTLELGDSALYLCASSYTASGDTDTQYFGPGTRLTVL.

This clone was counted at least ten times. Different DNA sequences within this sample yield the same CDR3. V is TRBV10-3 and J is TRBJ1-1, with 7 bases aligning to TRBD1. V dropped 3 bases and J dropped 6; count of bases not matched to a gene: 7. The CDR3 totals 14 residues. Per the germline V gene, CDR1 is ENHRY and CDR2 is SYGVKD. Written as DNA, the CDR3 is TGTGCCATCAGTGAAAGGGGGCCTTTGGCTGAAGCTTTCTTT. Protein: CAISERGPLAEAFF.

This clone has more than one count but fewer than ten. Other DNA variants within this sample encode the same CDR3. V usage is TRBV15 and J usage is TRBJ2-2, with no clear D. Germline values: CDR1 LNHNV, CDR2 YYDKDF (reference sequence). The germline V and J ends were trimmed by 0 bases and 8 bases, with 16 bases remaining between them. The length of the CDR3 is 16 residues. The CDR3 here is CATSRDRGQVTGELFF. Here the CDR3 DNA reads TGTGCCACCAGCAGAGATCGTGGGCAGGTAACTGGGGAGCTGTTTTTT.

This clone occurred many times. V and J are TRBV5-1 and TRBJ2-3; D uncertain. The CDR3 has 16 residues. V was clipped by 0 bases and J by 0 bases, with 11 bases between them. Germline V CDR1 and CDR2: SGHRS, YFSETQ. The CDR3 sequence: CASSLGPNLSTDTQYF. The CDR3 DNA reads as TGCGCCAGCAGCTTGGGACCCAACCTGAGCACAGATACGCAGTATTTT. Together with reference TRBV5-1 and TRBJ2-3, the CDR3 gives the full variable domain: KAGVTQTPRYLIKTRGQQVTLSCSPISGHRSVSWYQQTPGQGLQFLFEYFSETQRNKGNFPGRFSGRQFSNSRSEMNVSTLELGDSALYLCASSLGPNLSTDTQYFGPGTRLTVL.

At least ten counts were recorded for this clone. This sequence joins TRBV6-2 or TRBV6-3 and TRBJ2-5; possible D gene TRBD1, 5 bases. This CDR3 spans 16 amino acids. The germline V gene encodes CDR1 MNHEY and CDR2 SVGEGT. V was pared by 0 bases and J by 1 base, with 12 bases between. The CDR3 nucleotides read TGTGCCAGCAGTTACTCCCCCAACAGGAGCCAAGAGACCCAGTACTTC. This translates into CASSYSPNRSQETQYF.

This clone was observed many times. The chain couples TRBV30 to TRBJ1-5; a possible D gene is TRBD1 (5 bases). The ends were cut back, 0 bases at V and 6 bases at J, with 15 bases in the middle. From germline, CDR1 is GTSNPN and CDR2 SVGIG (reference sequence). This CDR3 contains 15 residues. CDR3: CAWSVGQGNVQPQHF. Written as DNA, the CDR3 is TGTGCCTGGAGTGTAGGGCAGGGAAATGTTCAGCCCCAGCATTTT.

V usage is TRBV6-2 or TRBV6-3 and J usage is TRBJ2-2; possibly TRBD1 or TRBD2 for D (5 bases each). Trimming left V 5 bases short and J 1 base short, with 20 bases between. Germline lookup yields CDR1 MNHEY and CDR2 SVGEGT. The CDR3 is made up of 18 amino acids. This CDR3 is CASSDPETGTENTGELFF. The CDR3 DNA follows: TGTGCCAGCAGTGACCCAGAAACCGGGACGGAGAACACCGGGGAGCTGTTTTTT.

This clone was picked up a small number of times. The chain links TRBV6-1 to TRBJ2-7; TRBD2 aligns across 7 bases. This CDR3 has 11 residues. Germline CDR1 reads MNHNS; CDR2 reads SASEGT. V lost 10 bases and J lost 7; bases outside the gene matches: 7. Written as DNA, the CDR3 is TGTGCCAACAGAGGGGAGGGGGAGCAGTACTTC. Protein product: CANRGEGEQYF.